This T cell receptor beta chain derives from a study of cytomegalovirus exposure and HLA in healthy donors. This CDR3 contains 16 residues. CDR1 is SGHRS and CDR2 is YFSETQ in the germline V gene. V shed 0 bases and J 3 bases; nucleotides not matched to a gene: 6. With 60 Vbeta and 13 Jbeta primers, the PCR was carried out. Method: immunoSEQ multiplex PCR; TCRdb's copy keeps in-frame clones and lacks some. This table holds about 78,000 clones, approximately 57% found once. Sequenced input: PBMCs. V is TRBV5-1 and J is TRBJ2-5, with 9 bases fitting TRBD2. This TCR came from a man aged 25 to 45 in good health and CMV-seropositive. The CDR3 sequence is CASSLDVSGGKETQYF. Written as DNA, the CDR3 is TGCGCCAGCAGCTTGGATGTTAGCGGGGGTAAAGAGACCCAGTACTTC.